Shown below are 26 T cell receptor beta chains from a single sample sequenced in a study of blood T cell repertoires in COVID-19 (dated by TCRdb to 2018 to 2020). Receptor libraries were prepared by the immunoSEQ multiplex PCR assay. In its TCRdb copy, this immuneACCESS table keeps in-frame sequences only and misses some clones. Where compared with another copy, unresolved V genes explain less than half of these, and the others have no known cause. A total of tens of thousands of clones appear in this sample, around 90% of them only once. 7% to 9% of the sample is held by the ten biggest clonotypes. The sequencing sample was made of peripheral blood. These receptors were obtained from a man between 50 and 59 years old with acute or convalescent COVID-19.

The chain couples TRBV11-2 to TRBJ1-1; TRBD1 might be the D (5 bases). This CDR3 comprises 14 residues. Between the trimmed V and J ends, which lost 3 bases and 4 bases, there was a span of 12 bases. CDR1 SGHAT and CDR2 FQNNGV come from the germline V gene. CDR3 coding DNA: TGTGCCAGCAGCTTCGCGGGGGATCCCACTGAAGCTTTCTTT. This sequence encodes CASSFAGDPTEAFF.

The V call is TRBV2, the J call TRBJ1-1; TRBD1 is a possible D gene (5 bases). Between the trimmed V and J ends, which lost 10 bases and 2 bases, there was a span of 11 bases. This CDR3 is built from 12 residues. Germline CDR1 reads SNHLY; CDR2 reads FYNNEI. The CDR3 sequence is CATSTVNTEAFF. The CDR3 nucleotides are TGTGCCACTTCGACAGTTAACACTGAAGCTTTCTTT.

The chain couples TRBV6-2 or TRBV6-3 to TRBJ2-7; possible D gene TRBD2, 6 bases. The CDR3 runs 14 residues. The V and J ends lost 6 bases and 3 bases respectively, with 15 bases between them. Germline loops: CDR1 MNHEY, CDR2 SVGEGT. The CDR3 here is CASSPGTSFYEQYF. The CDR3 bases are TGTGCCAGCAGCCCCGGGACTTCTTTCTACGAGCAGTACTTC.

This chain links TRBV14 with TRBJ2-1; D is possibly TRBD2 (6 bases). The CDR3 loop spans 12 amino acids. Germline values: CDR1 SGHDN, CDR2 FVKESK. The V end lost 1 base, the J end lost 12 bases, and 10 bases lay between the germline ends. The CDR3, as DNA: TGTGCCAGCAGCCAAGTTTCCGGGGGGCAGTTCTTC. Protein product: CASSQVSGGQFF.

The chain employs TRBV2 and TRBJ2-5; D perhaps matches TRBD2 (5 bases). The CDR3 is 12 amino acids. V gave up 7 bases and J gave up 5 bases, with 11 bases separating them. The germline CDR1 and CDR2 sequences are SNHLY and FYNNEI. CDR3 region: CASTRGWETQYF. The CDR3 DNA is TGTGCCAGCACCCGAGGGTGGGAGACCCAGTACTTC.

This clone has just one count. The V gene is TRBV7-2, the J gene TRBJ2-2; a possible D gene is TRBD2 (6 bases). Between the trimmed V and J ends, which lost 1 base and 6 bases, there was a span of 15 bases. The CDR3 covers 16 residues. From germline, CDR1 is SGHTA and CDR2 FQGNSA. This CDR3 reads CASSLGRGSTPGELFF. In DNA form, the CDR3 reads TGTGCCAGCAGCTTAGGTCGGGGGAGCACCCCCGGGGAGCTGTTTTTT.

CDR3 bases: TGCGCCAGCAGCTTAGGGGGCTCAGGCAGCGGCTACACCTTC. It is translated as CASSLGGSGSGYTF. The V gene is TRBV5-1, the J gene TRBJ1-2; the match to TRBD1 covers 7 bases. CDR1 is SGHRS and CDR2 is YFSETQ in the germline V gene. The V and J ends lost 2 bases and 8 bases, in that order; junction bases with no gene match: 9. The CDR3 is 14 amino acids. Complete variable domain (other parts from reference TRBV5-1 and TRBJ1-2): KAGVTQTPRYLIKTRGQQVTLSCSPISGHRSVSWYQQTPGQGLQFLFEYFSETQRNKGNFPGRFSGRQFSNSRSEMNVSTLELGDSALYLCASSLGGSGSGYTFGSGTRLTVV.

This chain links TRBV7-9 with TRBJ1-1; D is ambiguous. Germline V gene sequence: CDR1 SEHNR, CDR2 FQNEAQ (reference sequence). With 8 bases removed from V and 0 bases from J, the gap between germline ends came to 10 bases. CDR3 length equals 13 residues. Here the CDR3 DNA reads TGTGCCAGCGCCCTTCAGGTGAACACTGAAGCTTTCTTT. It codes for CASALQVNTEAFF. The complete variable domain, with remaining parts taken from reference TRBV7-9 and TRBJ1-1, reads DTGVSQNPRHKITKRGQNVTFRCDPISEHNRLYWYRQTLGQGPEFLTYFQNEAQLEKSRLLSDRFSAERPKGSFSTLEIQRTEQGDSAMYLCASALQVNTEAFFGQGTRLTVV.

The chain is built from TRBV3-1 (or the pseudogene TRBV3-2) and TRBJ1-1; 7 bases align to TRBD1. J lost 1 base, V lost 3 bases, and 5 bases had no gene match. Germline CDR1 LGHDT, CDR2 YNNKEL (reference sequence). The CDR3 extends over 15 amino acids. The CDR3 DNA reads as TGTGCCAGCAGCCAGGCAGGGGGTAGGAACACTGAAGCTTTCTTT. As protein: CASSQAGGRNTEAFF.

The CDR3 region has the DNA TGTGCCAGCAGCGGGACAAATTCCTACGAGCAGTACTTC. Residues: CASSGTNSYEQYF. This chain links TRBV7-9 with TRBJ2-7; D might be TRBD1 (6 bases). Germline assignment: CDR1 SEHNR and CDR2 FQNEAQ (reference sequence). The length of the CDR3 is 13 residues. Trimming removed 5 bases from V and 1 base from J, with 9 bases in between.

V gene TRBV19 combines with J gene TRBJ2-1, with D possibly matching TRBD1 (6 bases). Trimming shortened V by 6 bases and J by 0 bases, and 18 bases separated the two germline ends. The germline V gene has CDR1 LNHDA and CDR2 SQIVND (reference sequence). CDR3 length equals 17 residues. The DNA of the CDR3 is TGTGCCAGTAGGCCCCTGGGGGCGGAGAGCTCCTACAATGAGCAGTTCTTC. The encoded protein is CASRPLGAESSYNEQFF.

V is TRBV3-1 (or the pseudogene TRBV3-2) and J is TRBJ2-7; a possible D gene is TRBD1 (7 bases). Germline V lookup: CDR1 LGHDT, CDR2 YNNKEL (reference sequence). The V end was cut by 6 bases, the J end by 4 bases, with 19 bases between. The CDR3 covers 15 residues. Here the CDR3 reads CASSPRRDRIYEQYF. The DNA of the CDR3 is TGTGCCAGCAGTCCAAGGAGGGACAGAATTTACGAGCAGTACTTC.

The chain joins TRBV10-3 to TRBJ2-1, with 9 bases fitting TRBD1. This CDR3 region has 16 residues. Losses at the gene ends were 10 bases for V and 0 bases for J; bases not matched to a gene: 10. CDR1 and CDR2 (germline): ENHRY, SYGVKD. The DNA of the CDR3 is TGTGCCACGGCCCCGGGGGGACAGGGCTCCTACAATGAGCAGTTCTTC. Translation: CATAPGGQGSYNEQFF.

The J gene is TRBJ2-1, the V gene TRBV28; D is uncertain. The CDR3 has 15 amino acids. Per the germline V gene, CDR1 is MDHEN and CDR2 is SYDVKM. Trimming stripped 6 bases from V and 2 bases from J, with 14 bases between. The CDR3 reads CASSLSLPPYNEQFF. The DNA of the CDR3 is TGTGCCAGCAGCTTGAGCCTCCCTCCCTACAATGAGCAGTTCTTC. The full variable domain, completed using reference TRBV28 and TRBJ2-1, is DVKVTQSSRYLVKRTGEKVFLECVQDMDHENMFWYRQDPGLGLRLIYFSYDVKMKEKGDIPEGYSVSREKKERFSLILESASTNQTSMYLCASSLSLPPYNEQFFGPGTRLTVL.

The chain carries TRBV6-6 and TRBJ1-6, with D uncertain. V gave up 0 bases and J gave up 10 bases, with 16 bases separating them. The germline V gene has CDR1 MNHNY and CDR2 SVGAGI (reference sequence). The CDR3 loop spans 16 amino acids. CDR3 sequence: CASSYSMAGGGSPLHF. In DNA, the CDR3 is TGTGCCAGCAGTTACTCGATGGCCGGCGGTGGGTCACCCCTCCACTTT.

V and J are TRBV5-1 and TRBJ2-7; 9 bases line up with TRBD2. Germline V CDR1 and CDR2: SGHRS, YFSETQ. The J segment lost 0 bases and the V segment lost 0 bases, leaving 1 base of the junction unmatched. The CDR3 is made up of 15 amino acids. CDR3 DNA sequence: TGCGCCAGCAGCTTGGATAGCGGGAGCTCCTACGAGCAGTACTTC. Translating it yields CASSLDSGSSYEQYF.

V gene TRBV19 combines with J gene TRBJ2-1; the match to TRBD2 covers 14 bases. Germline CDR1 LNHDA, CDR2 SQIVND (reference sequence). With V trimmed by 6 bases and J by 9 bases, 7 bases remained unmatched. This CDR3 has 15 amino acids. The CDR3 DNA is TGTGCCAGTAGAACGGGACTAGCGGGAGCGGCTGAGCAGTTCTTC. It translates to CASRTGLAGAAEQFF.

The V gene is TRBV29-1, the J gene TRBJ1-2; unclear D gene. The germline V and J ends were trimmed by 4 bases and 1 base, with 7 bases remaining between them. Germline-derived CDR1 and CDR2 are SQVTM and ANQGSEA. This CDR3 spans 12 amino acids. Written as DNA, the CDR3 is TGCAGCGTTGGAGGAAGTAACTATGGCTACACCTTC. Amino acids: CSVGGSNYGYTF.

CDR3 amino acids: CASSFQMNTEAFF. The CDR3 coding sequence is TGTGCCAGCAGCTTCCAAATGAACACTGAAGCTTTCTTT. V is TRBV7-2 and J is TRBJ1-1; D uncertain. Germline assignment: CDR1 SGHTA and CDR2 FQGNSA. This CDR3 spans 13 amino acids. V was pared by 3 bases and J by 0 bases, with 5 bases between. Variable domain in full (rest from reference TRBV7-2 and TRBJ1-1): GAGVSQSPSNKVTEKGKDVELRCDPISGHTALYWYRQSLGQGLEFLIYFQGNSAPDKSGLPSDRFSAERTGGSVSTLTIQRTQQEDSAVYLCASSFQMNTEAFFGQGTRLTVV.

The V call is TRBV6-5, the J call TRBJ2-1; D gene uncertain. The ends were cut back, 6 bases at V and 0 bases at J, with 9 bases in the middle. The CDR3 loop spans 14 amino acids. The germline CDR1 and CDR2 sequences are MNHEY and SVGAGI. This chain's CDR3 is CASRSASSYNEQFF. CDR3 coding DNA: TGTGCCAGCAGGAGCGCGAGCTCCTACAATGAGCAGTTCTTC.

The gene calls are TRBV5-1 and TRBJ2-1; D is uncertain. Germline V gives CDR1 SGHRS, CDR2 YFSETQ. The V end was cut by 0 bases, the J end by 8 bases, with 9 bases between. This CDR3 is built from 13 residues. The CDR3 reads CASSLALFDEQFF. The DNA for the CDR3 is TGCGCCAGCAGCTTGGCACTTTTCGATGAGCAGTTCTTC.

CDR3 region: CASSERETGGHETQYF. In nucleotides, the CDR3 is TGTGCCAGCAGTGAACGAGAGACAGGGGGACACGAGACCCAGTACTTC. The chain employs TRBV6-1 and TRBJ2-5; 9 positions agree with TRBD1. The CDR3 spans 16 residues. The ends lost 2 bases at V and 5 bases at J; junction bases unmatched: 9. From germline, CDR1 is MNHNS and CDR2 SASEGT.

V is TRBV7-3 and J is TRBJ2-2; 14 bases align to TRBD2. J was trimmed by 5 bases and V by 2 bases; bases with no gene match: 1. Germline V gene lookup returns CDR1 SGHTA and CDR2 FQGTGA. This CDR3 is 16 amino acids long. Here the CDR3 reads CASSLGLAGGTGELFF. The CDR3, as DNA: TGTGCCAGCAGCTTAGGACTAGCGGGGGGAACCGGGGAGCTGTTTTTT.

The chain recombines TRBV2 with TRBJ2-7, with D possibly being TRBD1 (6 bases). With 7 bases removed from V and 3 bases from J, the gap between germline ends came to 10 bases. The germline V gene has CDR1 SNHLY and CDR2 FYNNEI. The CDR3 has 12 amino acids. The CDR3 DNA is TGTGCCAGCACCGGACAGTACTACGAGCAGTACTTC. Translating gives CASTGQYYEQYF.

The chain has TRBV7-3 and TRBJ1-1, with D perhaps TRBD1 (5 bases). Germline assignment: CDR1 SGHTA and CDR2 FQGTGA. V dropped 4 bases and J dropped 1 base, with 7 bases sitting between them. This CDR3 comprises 13 residues. The DNA of the CDR3 is TGTGCCAGCAGCTCTACAGGGAACACTGAAGCTTTCTTT. It codes for CASSSTGNTEAFF.

The chain joins TRBV7-2 to TRBJ1-6; D uncertain. V dropped 3 bases and J dropped 2 bases, with 8 bases sitting between them. CDR3 size: 15 residues. From germline, CDR1 is SGHTA and CDR2 FQGNSA. CDR3 sequence reads: CASSFRGPYNSPLHF. The CDR3 bases are TGTGCCAGCAGCTTCCGAGGGCCCTATAATTCACCCCTCCACTTT.